This TCR beta chain was obtained from a study of tumor and adjacent non-tumor tissue in lung cancer. Turning to the study itself: Each sample yielded roughly 4 million productive TCRbeta reads on average. The study, taken as a whole, reports: Shorter survival was associated with higher TCR diversity in tumors. Normal lung showed higher cumulative top 100 clone frequency than tumor. Compared with tumor, normal lung showed significantly lower TCR diversity.

The template was RNA from unsorted bulk tissue. TCRbeta libraries were built with three rounds of nested PCR, modified from ARM-PCR. TCRdb itself ran the multiplex PCR reads through MiXCR, one entry per CDR3 protein. The data hold 77,000 or so distinct CDR3 sequences, with about three quarters observed a single time. Concerning this clonotype: The antigen is unknown. One end of the junction fails to match germline, which may point to a read error.

The CDR3 consists of 14 residues. Germline V gene sequence: CDR1 DFQATT, CDR2 SNEGSKA (reference sequence). This sequence originates from a woman between 50 and 59 years old with non-small cell lung cancer. The specimen was lung tumor tissue. The chain uses TRBV20-1 and TRBJ1-3, with D possibly matching TRBD1 (6 bases). CDR3 in DNA: TGCAGTGCTGCCACAGGGACCTATGGAAACAACATATATTTT. Translation: CSAATGTYGNNIYF.